This T cell receptor beta chain was obtained from a study of shared clonotypes between healthy human individuals. Unmatched junction bases numbered 16, after V lost 8 bases and J lost 1 base. This CDR3 has 17 amino acids. The germline V gene has CDR1 MDHEN and CDR2 SYDVKM. In the authors' methods: ImmunoSEQ only sent back junction sequences with no quality scores, so filtering was done differently. Sequenced by immunoSEQ multiplex PCR; TCRdb stores in-frame clones only, minus some. From that table come the V and J calls and clone size; the DNA was used to work out D and trimming. The sample holds about 2.4 million clones, over 85% seen once.

Sequenced material: naive CD4+ T cells from PBMCs. Stated subset: CD45RA+ positively selected. This chain links TRBV28 with TRBJ2-5; TRBD2 matches 7 bases. This TCR was sampled from a man between 18 and 35 years old in good health. Some clones in this sample may be carry-over from other donors' samples. CDR3: CASASPPGRGGQETQYF. The CDR3 DNA sequence: TGTGCCAGCGCGAGCCCTCCGGGACGCGGGGGCCAAGAGACCCAGTACTTC.